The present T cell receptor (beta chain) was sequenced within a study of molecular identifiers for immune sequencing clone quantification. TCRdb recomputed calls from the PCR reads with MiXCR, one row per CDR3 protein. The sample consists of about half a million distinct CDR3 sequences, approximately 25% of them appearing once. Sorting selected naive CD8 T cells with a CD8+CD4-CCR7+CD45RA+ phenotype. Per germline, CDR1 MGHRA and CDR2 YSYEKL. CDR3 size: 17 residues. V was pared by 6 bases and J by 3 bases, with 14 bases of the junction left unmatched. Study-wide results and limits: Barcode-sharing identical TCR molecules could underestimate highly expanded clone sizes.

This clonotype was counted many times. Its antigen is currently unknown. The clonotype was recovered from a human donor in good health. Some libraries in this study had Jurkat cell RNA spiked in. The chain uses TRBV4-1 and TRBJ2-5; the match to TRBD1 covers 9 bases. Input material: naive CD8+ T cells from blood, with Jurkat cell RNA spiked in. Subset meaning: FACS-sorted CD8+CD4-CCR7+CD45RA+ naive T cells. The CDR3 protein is CASRHVGQGSGEETQYF. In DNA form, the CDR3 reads TGCGCCAGCAGACACGTCGGACAGGGGTCGGGCGAAGAGACCCAGTACTTC.